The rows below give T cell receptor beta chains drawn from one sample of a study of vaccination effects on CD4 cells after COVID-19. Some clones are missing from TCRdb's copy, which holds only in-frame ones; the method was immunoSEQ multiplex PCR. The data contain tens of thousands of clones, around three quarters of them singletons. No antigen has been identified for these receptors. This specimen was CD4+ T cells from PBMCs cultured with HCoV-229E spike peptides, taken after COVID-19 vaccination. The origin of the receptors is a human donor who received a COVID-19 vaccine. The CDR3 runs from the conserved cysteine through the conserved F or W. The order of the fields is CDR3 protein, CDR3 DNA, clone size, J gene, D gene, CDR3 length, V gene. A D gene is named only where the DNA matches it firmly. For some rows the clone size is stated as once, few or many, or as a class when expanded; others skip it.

CANTGSPDAGYTF	TGTGCCAACACAGGGTCTCCGGACGCTGGCTACACCTTC	few	TRBJ1-2	-	13	TRBV19
CASSNQGGDTEAFF	TGTGCCAGCAGCAACCAAGGTGGGGACACTGAAGCTTTCTTT	few	TRBJ1-1	-	14	TRBV2
CASSLRQGAPLHF	TGTGCCAGCAGTTTGAGGCAGGGCGCACCCCTCCACTTT	few	TRBJ1-6	-	13	TRBV12-3/TRBV12-4
CASSFTGTEAFF	TGTGCCAGCAGTTTCACGGGAACTGAAGCTTTCTTT	-	TRBJ1-1	-	12	TRBV7-2
CASSQDILTAYGYTF	TGTGCCAGCAGCCAAGATATATTGACAGCTTATGGCTACACCTTC	few	TRBJ1-2	-	15	TRBV4-2
CASRRTRGRGGDNEKLFF	TGTGCCAGCAGAAGGACCAGGGGGCGCGGGGGGGATAATGAAAAACTGTTTTTT	-	TRBJ1-4	TRBD1	18	TRBV2
CASSQDPSSGGAYNEQFF	TGTGCCAGCAGCCAAGATCCATCTAGCGGGGGGGCGTACAATGAGCAGTTCTTC	-	TRBJ2-1	TRBD2	18	TRBV3-1/TRBV3-2
CASSPGPLELVNIQYF	TGTGCCAGCAGCCCTGGGCCGCTAGAGCTAGTAAACATTCAGTACTTC	-	TRBJ2-4	-	16	TRBV3-1/TRBV3-2
CASSVTGLVLDEQFF	TGCGCCAGCAGCGTAACGGGACTAGTCTTGGATGAGCAGTTCTTC	-	TRBJ2-1	TRBD2	15	TRBV5-1
CASRAQRTGDYGYTF	TGTGCCAGCAGGGCCCAGCGGACAGGGGACTATGGCTACACCTTC	once	TRBJ1-2	TRBD1	15	TRBV28
CASSYSRLQGIWNNEQFF	TGTGCCAGCAGTTACTCCCGCTTACAGGGGATTTGGAACAATGAGCAGTTCTTC	-	TRBJ2-1	TRBD1	18	TRBV6-2/TRBV6-3
CASTGRPSSYNEQFF	TGTGCCAGCACGGGACGCCCATCCTCCTACAATGAGCAGTTCTTC	-	TRBJ2-1	-	15	TRBV7-2
CASSRRVAGVQETQYF	TGTGCCAGCAGTCGCAGAGTAGCGGGGGTACAAGAGACCCAGTACTTC	-	TRBJ2-5	TRBD2	16	TRBV6-6
CAIWDRDGYTF	TGTGCCATCTGGGACAGGGATGGCTACACCTTC	-	TRBJ1-2	TRBD1	11	TRBV2
CASLDRSFTGELFF	TGTGCCAGCTTAGACAGGTCTTTCACCGGGGAGCTGTTTTTT	few	TRBJ2-2	-	14	TRBV19
CASRSNAGANYGYTF	TGCGCCAGCAGATCAAATGCAGGAGCTAACTATGGCTACACCTTC	-	TRBJ1-2	-	15	TRBV5-1
CASSPRRDKYNSPLHF	TGTGCCAGCAGCCCCCGCCGGGACAAGTATAATTCACCCCTCCACTTT	few	TRBJ1-6	-	16	TRBV6-2/TRBV6-3
CASSPSGAGTEAFF	TGTGCCAGCAGCCCGAGTGGGGCTGGCACTGAAGCTTTCTTT	-	TRBJ1-1	-	14	TRBV3-1/TRBV3-2
CASSFSGTSGGSPLHF	TGCGCCAGCAGCTTCTCCGGGACCTCGGGAGGGTCACCCCTCCACTTT	once	TRBJ1-6	-	16	TRBV5-1
CARDRVNYGYTF	TGTGCCAGAGACAGGGTTAACTATGGCTACACCTTC	-	TRBJ1-2	TRBD1	12	TRBV12-3/TRBV12-4
CASSQGRTVTSATRAQYF	TGTGCCAGCAGCCAAGGAAGAACGGTGACTAGCGCAACCCGGGCGCAGTATTTT	-	TRBJ2-3	TRBD2	18	TRBV14
CASSKGGWDRGTKNIQYF	TGTGCCAGCAGCAAAGGGGGATGGGACAGGGGGACCAAAAACATTCAGTACTTC	once	TRBJ2-4	-	18	TRBV21-1
CASSQGQGFEQPQHF	TGCGCCAGCAGCCAAGGACAGGGGTTTGAGCAGCCCCAGCATTTT	-	TRBJ1-5	TRBD1	15	TRBV4-1
CASSPEGGANSPLHF	TGTGCCAGCAGCCCGGAGGGGGGGGCGAATTCACCCCTCCACTTT	-	TRBJ1-6	-	15	TRBV11-1